Listed here are 5 T cell receptor beta chains from one sample, sequenced in a study of tissue T cells after allogeneic stem cell transplantation. As to time point: mouse harvest day 14 after allogeneic transplant. The graft held 10^6 splenic CD5+ T cells and 10^7 T-cell-depleted bone marrow cells. Profiling relied on immunoSEQ multiplex PCR, and the TCRdb table lists in-frame clones only, not all of them. The table includes about 9,000 clones, roughly a third detected once. Sample: skin. The receptor source for this set is a female BALB/c mouse given C57BL/6 T cells with graft-versus-host disease after an allogeneic hematopoietic cell transplant.

About this clone itself: Gene labels here are mouse ones. CDR3 in amino acids: CSSSQGTGIETLYF. The CDR3 bases that were read are TGCTCCAGCAGTCAAGGGACAGGGATAGAAACGCTGTAT. The chain links TRBV23 to TRBJ2-3; TRBD1, the table's D call, lacks a check against the DNA. Sequencing ends 1 residue short of the CDR3 end; the germline J gene provides the rest. The germline gives CDR1 KGHTA, CDR2 FQNQQP. The CDR3 length is 14 residues.

Notes on this clone: Gene names refer to mouse genes. Sequencing ends 1 residue short of the CDR3 end; the germline J gene provides the rest. The chain uses TRBV23 and TRBJ1-1; the table gives TRBD1 as D, unverified against the DNA. CDR1 is KGHTA, CDR2 FQNQQP, per germline. The length of the CDR3 is 15 residues. The CDR3 reads CSSSQAGTGGGEVFF. The CDR3 bases that were read are TGCTCCAGCAGTCAGGCCGGGACAGGGGGCGGAGAAGTCTTC.

By frequency in the sample, this clone is medium-sized. Gene names and germline refer to mouse. The chain's CDR3 is CSSRTGTGSNERLFF. CDR3 DNA, as far as it was read: TGCTCCAGCAGGACCGGGACAGGGTCCAACGAAAGATTATTT. The chain couples TRBV23 to TRBJ1-4; the table's D call TRBD1 went unverified against the DNA. The DNA ends 1 residue before the CDR3 does, and the rest of the CDR3 is filled in from the germline J gene. Germline V gene sequence: CDR1 KGHTA, CDR2 FQNQQP. This CDR3 comprises 15 residues.

Note on this clone: Gene names are the mouse ones. The read gets to within 1 residue of the CDR3 end, and the germline J gene fills in the rest. The chain combines TRBV15 with TRBJ2-5; 9 positions agree with TRBD2. This CDR3 contains 13 residues. J lost 4 bases, V lost 5 bases, and 1 base had no gene match. Germline CDR1 reads SGHND; CDR2 reads FRSKSL. CDR3 bases read: TGTGCCAGCAGTAGACTGGGGGAAGACACCCAGTAC. Translation gives CASSRLGEDTQY. The entire CDR3 is CASSRLGEDTQYF.

This clone was observed a few times. Each gene name is a mouse one. The DNA ends 1 residue before the CDR3 does, and the rest of the CDR3 is filled in from the germline J gene. J is TRBJ2-4 and V is TRBV26; D remains ambiguous. Germline V gene lookup returns CDR1 KGHPV and CDR2 FQNQEV (reference sequence). Trimming pared 4 bases from V and 0 bases from J, leaving 5 bases between. There are 13 residues in the CDR3. The part of the CDR3 DNA that was read is TGTGCCAGCAGTCGGAGTAGTCAAAACACCTTGTAC. Residues: CASSRSSQNTLY. The CDR3 as a whole reads CASSRSSQNTLYF.